Each of the 30 T cell receptor beta chains below was sequenced from the same sample in a study of shared clonotypes between healthy human individuals. Data came from immunoSEQ multiplex PCR; TCRdb stores just in-frame clones and leaves some out. This table holds about 2 million clones, 85% to 95% found once. Sequenced input: naive CD4+ T cells sorted from blood. Documented subset: CD45RA+ positively selected. The receptors here all came from a man in his late teens or twenties in good health.

To note about this clone: The same CDR3 can be traced to other DNA sequences in this sample. This chain links TRBV28 with TRBJ2-7; D gene unclear. The CDR3 spans 12 residues. The V gene lost 3 bases and the J gene lost 0 bases, with 3 bases spanning the gap. CDR1 is MDHEN, CDR2 SYDVKM, per germline. The CDR3 sequence: CASSLSSYEQYF. The CDR3 nucleotides are TGTGCCAGCAGTTTGAGCTCCTACGAGCAGTACTTC.

V is TRBV6-5 and J is TRBJ1-4, with 7 bases lining up with TRBD1. The ends lost 2 bases at V and 0 bases at J; junction bases unmatched: 0. The CDR3 length is 15 residues. Germline CDR1 is MNHEY and CDR2 is SVGAGI. In nucleotides, the CDR3 is TGTGCCAGCAGTTACACAGGGGCAACTAATGAAAAACTGTTTTTT. Protein: CASSYTGATNEKLFF.

J is TRBJ2-7 and V is TRBV7-2; no reliable D call. The CDR3 contains 14 residues. CDR1 and CDR2 from the germline V gene are SGHTA and FQGNSA. V shed 1 base and J shed 2 bases, with 9 bases lying between them. The CDR3 loop reads CASSLVGPPYEQYF. CDR3 coding DNA: TGTGCCAGCAGCTTAGTGGGTCCCCCCTACGAGCAGTACTTC.

This sequence joins TRBV5-1 and TRBJ1-1; the D gene is possibly TRBD1 (6 bases). Germline lookup yields CDR1 SGHRS and CDR2 YFSETQ. The CDR3 is made up of 14 amino acids. Trimming pared 5 bases from V and 5 bases from J, leaving 16 bases between. The CDR3 sequence is CASSTTGFGTEAFF. Written as DNA, the CDR3 is TGCGCCAGCAGTACCACAGGGTTTGGAACTGAAGCTTTCTTT.

The V and J genes are TRBV28 and TRBJ2-1; no clear D gene. Germline loops: CDR1 MDHEN, CDR2 SYDVKM. V was trimmed by 3 bases and J by 10 bases, leaving 4 bases between them. The CDR3 runs to 10 residues. CDR3 region: CASSFREQFF. CDR3 coding DNA: TGTGCCAGCAGTTTCAGGGAGCAGTTCTTC.

Only one count was recorded for this clone. The chain couples TRBV6-5 to TRBJ1-1; D might be TRBD1 (5 bases). V lost 6 bases, J lost 3 bases, and 11 bases lay in between. The germline V gene encodes CDR1 MNHEY and CDR2 SVGAGI. This CDR3 is built from 13 residues. The CDR3 DNA follows: TGTGCCAGCAGGACAGTTATGGACACTGAAGCTTTCTTT. Encoded protein: CASRTVMDTEAFF.

The gene calls are TRBV7-9 and TRBJ1-2; 7 nucleotides match TRBD1. CDR1 and CDR2 from the germline V gene are SEHNR and FQNEAQ (reference sequence). J lost 4 bases, V lost 5 bases, and 4 bases had no gene match. CDR3 length equals 13 residues. The CDR3 protein is CASSTGDSYGYTF. The CDR3 DNA reads as TGTGCCAGCAGCACCGGGGACAGCTATGGCTACACCTTC. Full variable domain (missing parts from reference TRBV7-9 and TRBJ1-2): DTGVSQNPRHKITKRGQNVTFRCDPISEHNRLYWYRQTLGQGPEFLTYFQNEAQLEKSRLLSDRFSAERPKGSFSTLEIQRTEQGDSAMYLCASSTGDSYGYTFGSGTRLTVV.

This chain joins TRBV5-4 and TRBJ2-5, with D unresolved. There are 14 residues in the CDR3. CDR1 is SGHNT, CDR2 YYREEE, per germline (reference sequence). Trimming shortened V by 0 bases and J by 1 base, and 7 bases separated the two germline ends. CDR3 region: CASSLGAGQETQYF. CDR3 sequence (DNA): TGTGCCAGCAGCTTGGGGGCAGGCCAAGAGACCCAGTACTTC.

The rearrangement joins TRBV7-2 to TRBJ1-3, with D perhaps TRBD1 (5 bases). CDR3 length equals 13 residues. Germline CDR1 and CDR2: SGHTA and FQGNSA. Trimming took 1 base from V and 6 from J, leaving 7 bases between them. CDR3 residues: CASSLVGENTIYF. As DNA, the CDR3 is TGTGCCAGCAGCTTAGTAGGGGAAAACACCATATATTTT.

The chain couples TRBV6-5 to TRBJ1-6; tentative D call: TRBD1 (6 bases). Germline CDR1 MNHEY, CDR2 SVGAGI. Trimming shortened V by 2 bases and J by 7 bases, and 15 bases separated the two germline ends. This CDR3 region has 16 residues. CDR3 bases: TGTGCCAGCAGTTACATAGCCAACAGGGACAATTCACCCCTCCACTTT. Translation gives CASSYIANRDNSPLHF.

As regards this clone: Other DNA sequences of this sample code for an identical CDR3. The chain couples TRBV5-4 to TRBJ1-1, with D hard to call. Trimming removed 2 bases from V and 0 bases from J, with 8 bases in between. Germline assignment: CDR1 SGHNT and CDR2 YYREEE (reference sequence). CDR3 length equals 14 residues. DNA for the CDR3: TGTGCCAGCAGCTTACAAGCCATGAACACTGAAGCTTTCTTT. It codes for CASSLQAMNTEAFF.

J is TRBJ2-7 and V is TRBV7-3; TRBD2 agrees at 7 bases. The V and J ends lost 1 base and 7 bases, in that order; junction bases with no gene match: 4. This CDR3 is 13 amino acids long. Germline loops: CDR1 SGHTA, CDR2 FQGTGA. In nucleotides, the CDR3 is TGTGCCAGCAGCTTAAGGGAGGGTCAAGAGCAGTACTTC. Translating it yields CASSLREGQEQYF.

This clone was seen once. The rearrangement joins TRBV5-8 to TRBJ2-2, with unresolved D. Between the trimmed V and J ends, which lost 0 bases and 6 bases, there was a span of 3 bases. The CDR3 runs to 12 residues. Germline V lookup: CDR1 SGHTS, CDR2 YDEGEE. CDR3 loop: CASSLAAGELFF. For the CDR3, the DNA is TGTGCCAGCAGCTTGGCAGCCGGGGAGCTGTTTTTT. Variable domain in full (rest from reference TRBV5-8 and TRBJ2-2): EAGVTQSPTHLIKTRGQQATLRCSPISGHTSVYWYQQALGLGLQFLLWYDEGEERNRGNFPPRFSGRQFPNYSSELNVNALELEDSALYLCASSLAAGELFFGEGSRLTVL.

Turning to this clone: The same CDR3 also results from other DNA sequences found in this sample. The rearrangement uses TRBV18 and TRBJ2-5; no reliable D call. The CDR3 runs to 13 residues. V lost 2 bases to trimming and J lost 2 bases, with 6 bases between them. From germline, CDR1 is KGHSH and CDR2 LQKENI. The CDR3 DNA reads TGTGCCAGCTCACCAAGGCAACAAGAGACCCAGTACTTC. Amino acid sequence: CASSPRQQETQYF.

For this clone: The same CDR3 also results from other DNA sequences found in this sample. V gene TRBV5-1 combines with J gene TRBJ1-1; possibly TRBD1 for D (5 bases). Germline loops: CDR1 SGHRS, CDR2 YFSETQ. This CDR3 has 14 residues. The ends were cut back, 1 base at V and 1 base at J, with 8 bases in the middle. CDR3 sequence (DNA): TGCGCCAGCAGCTTGCAAGGACAGAACACTGAAGCTTTCTTT. It codes for CASSLQGQNTEAFF. The whole variable domain, filled in from reference TRBV5-1 and TRBJ1-1, reads KAGVTQTPRYLIKTRGQQVTLSCSPISGHRSVSWYQQTPGQGLQFLFEYFSETQRNKGNFPGRFSGRQFSNSRSEMNVSTLELGDSALYLCASSLQGQNTEAFFGQGTRLTVV.

Here the CDR3 DNA reads TGTGCCAGCAGCCATGTCGTGGGCGAGCAGTACTTC. It specifies CASSHVVGEQYF. This chain joins TRBV5-4 and TRBJ2-7; D ambiguous. Between the trimmed V and J ends, which lost 4 bases and 6 bases, there was a span of 11 bases. This CDR3 comprises 12 residues. Germline V CDR1 and CDR2: SGHNT, YYREEE (reference sequence).

The chain links TRBV6-1 to TRBJ1-1, with D perhaps matching TRBD1 (6 bases). Germline V CDR1 and CDR2: MNHNS, SASEGT. The CDR3 length is 13 residues. Trimming took off 3 bases at V and 8 bases at J, with 13 bases between the two ends. This chain's CDR3 is CASSDVNRVEAFF. CDR3 bases: TGTGCCAGCAGTGACGTTAACAGGGTGGAAGCTTTCTTT.

The genes are TRBV7-9 and TRBJ1-1; D might be TRBD1 (6 bases). The germline gives CDR1 SEHNR, CDR2 FQNEAQ (reference sequence). V lost 5 bases, J lost 11 bases, and 21 bases lay in between. The CDR3 has 14 residues. The CDR3: CASSPSDWTVVAFF. Written as DNA, the CDR3 is TGTGCCAGCAGCCCGTCAGACTGGACAGTCGTTGCTTTCTTT.

A remark on this clone: Other DNA sequences in the sample encode the same CDR3. The chain has TRBV18 and TRBJ2-1; D gene ambiguous. CDR1 and CDR2 (germline): KGHSH, LQKENI. The V gene lost 3 bases and the J gene lost 8 bases, with 8 bases spanning the gap. CDR3 length: 12 amino acids. This CDR3 is CASSPNRDEQFF. The CDR3 DNA is TGTGCCAGCTCACCTAATAGGGATGAGCAGTTCTTC.

This sequence joins TRBV6-1 and TRBJ1-3, with 9 bases identical to TRBD1. Per the germline V gene, CDR1 is MNHNS and CDR2 is SASEGT. Trimming cost V 5 bases and J 2 bases; bases outside gene matches: 4. This CDR3 has 15 residues. The CDR3 DNA sequence: TGTGCCAGCAGTCCCGGACAGGGGACTGGAAACACCATATATTTT. Its translation: CASSPGQGTGNTIYF.

Points on this clone: A read error may be the cause here, since a much bigger clone is one base away. The V call is TRBV4-3, the J call TRBJ2-7; D may be TRBD1 or TRBD2 (6 bases each). Trimming cost V 0 bases and J 6 bases, with 15 bases left between them. Germline V gives CDR1 LGHNA, CDR2 YSLEER. The CDR3 has 15 residues. The CDR3 coding sequence is TGCGCCAGCAGCCAAGATGGGTCAGGGGACTGCGAGCAGTACTTC. Its protein is CASSQDGSGDCEQYF.

With respect to this clone: In the same sample, other DNA sequences code for this CDR3. CDR3 DNA: TGCGCCAGCAGCCCCGGACAGGGGGTGAATGAGCAGTTCTTC. Residues: CASSPGQGVNEQFF. The genes are TRBV5-1 and TRBJ2-1, with 10 bases that match TRBD1. Germline V gene data show CDR1 as SGHRS and CDR2 as YFSETQ. The CDR3 contains 14 residues. J gave up 7 bases and V 4 bases, and 5 bases lay outside the gene matches.

The table lists this clone with a few counts. This chain uses TRBV27 with TRBJ1-5; no firm D call. The V gene lost 2 bases and the J gene lost 7 bases, with 9 bases spanning the gap. Germline V gene lookup returns CDR1 MNHEY and CDR2 SMNVEV (reference sequence). This CDR3 spans 13 amino acids. CDR3 region: CASSLASLQPQHF. DNA of the CDR3: TGTGCCAGCAGTTTAGCCTCCCTGCAGCCCCAGCATTTT.

The CDR3, as DNA: TGTGCCAGCAGGTACAGGGAGGGCACTGAAGCTTTCTTT. This gives the protein CASRYREGTEAFF. The rearrangement uses TRBV2 and TRBJ1-1; a weak D match, TRBD1 (6 bases). There are 13 residues in the CDR3. The germline CDR1 and CDR2 sequences are SNHLY and FYNNEI. Trimming removed 6 bases from V and 4 bases from J, with 12 bases in between.

V and J are TRBV10-2 and TRBJ2-1, with 9 positions matching TRBD1. V lost 6 bases, J lost 0 bases, and 3 bases stayed unmatched. Per the germline V gene, CDR1 is WSHSY and CDR2 is SAAADI. This CDR3 has 15 amino acids. The CDR3 reads CASRTGQGSYNEQFF. The CDR3 bases are TGCGCCAGCAGGACGGGACAGGGCTCCTACAATGAGCAGTTCTTC.

The J gene is TRBJ2-7, the V gene TRBV19; 7 nucleotides align to TRBD1. The CDR3 length is 15 residues. Trimming cost V 5 bases and J 3 bases; bases outside gene matches: 10. Germline lookup yields CDR1 LNHDA and CDR2 SQIVND (reference sequence). The CDR3 DNA sequence: TGTGCCAGTAGTGGCCTCGGGGACAGACTCTACGAGCAGTACTTC. Protein: CASSGLGDRLYEQYF.

V usage is TRBV7-8 and J usage is TRBJ2-7, with 9 bases lining up with TRBD1. V lost 5 bases to trimming and J lost 7 bases; unmatched junction nucleotides: 12. This CDR3 region has 15 residues. Looked up from germline, CDR1 is SGHVS and CDR2 is FQNEAQ. The CDR3 nucleotides read TGTGCCAGCAGCCGTCATTTAGGACAGGGGAGGGAGCAGTACTTC. It codes for CASSRHLGQGREQYF.

This CDR3 is CAWTDTRRRNNSPLHF. Here the CDR3 DNA reads TGTGCCTGGACCGATACACGCCGGAGGAATAATTCACCCCTCCACTTT. V usage is TRBV30 and J usage is TRBJ1-6; no clear D gene. The V and J ends lost 4 bases and 5 bases respectively, with 18 bases between them. CDR1 is GTSNPN and CDR2 is SVGIG in the germline V gene (reference sequence). There are 16 residues in the CDR3.

The chain links TRBV5-5 to TRBJ2-7, with TRBD1 matching 9 bases. V dropped 4 bases and J dropped 0; count of bases not matched to a gene: 17. The CDR3 runs to 19 residues. From germline, CDR1 is SGHKS and CDR2 YYEKEE (reference sequence). In DNA form, the CDR3 reads TGTGCCAGCAGCCCTTCCACTGGACAGGGGAGGCTAAGCTCCTACGAGCAGTACTTC. It specifies CASSPSTGQGRLSSYEQYF.

In its sample, this clone was seen once. V and J are TRBV6-5 and TRBJ2-5, with 7 positions matching TRBD1. The better agreement between TRBJ2-7 and the DNA end casts doubt on the J call. The CDR3 length is 11 residues. CDR1 is MNHEY and CDR2 is SVGAGI in the germline V gene. CDR3 residues: CASSTGVEQYF. CDR3 DNA sequence: TGTGCCAGCAGTACAGGGGTCGAGCAGTACTTC.